This T cell receptor (beta chain) was observed in a study of OX40 agonist ivuxolimab in advanced cancers. Study at large: Males comprised over 80% of the group, whose mean age was approximately 60 years (range 23 to 79). The study's findings and limits: With doses of 0.1-3.0 mg/kg, partial responders showed among the lowest clonal expansion. A proportion of nonresponders additionally exhibited low normalized T-cell clonal expansion.

The table lists this clone with a count of one. Its antigen is still unknown. V lost 5 bases to trimming and J lost 0 bases, with 17 bases between them. Germline-derived CDR1 and CDR2 are SGHTA and FQGNSA. The CDR3 has 17 amino acids. The protocol was immunoSEQ multiplex PCR, while the TCRdb copy is restricted to in-frame clones and leaves out a portion. The table has fewer than 130,000 clones, approximately 89% seen once. Sampled blood was obtained at baseline, cycle 4 day 1, and cycle 7 day 1. The material was CD4+ or CD8+ T cells sorted from blood, obtained in a trial of the OX40 agonist ivuxolimab. The origin of this receptor is an adult with an advanced solid tumor such as melanoma, head and neck, liver or kidney cancer. The chain links TRBV7-2 to TRBJ2-1; a possible D gene is TRBD1 (5 bases). The chain's CDR3 is CASSLNLGVSSYNEQFF. For the CDR3, the DNA is TGTGCCAGCAGCCTAAATTTAGGGGTTAGCTCCTACAATGAGCAGTTCTTC.